This T cell receptor (beta chain) was identified in a study of blood T cells in healthy people across ages. Through a sample-barcoded 5' primer and a J-beta primer mix, a second PCR was run for roughly 7 to 12 cycles. TCRdb re-derived calls from the 5' RACE reads in MiXCR, one entry per CDR3 protein. The sample yields around 800,000 distinct CDR3 sequences, roughly 25% seen once. CDR1 and CDR2 (germline): SGHAT, FQNNGV. The CDR3 length is 14 residues. With 0 bases removed from V and 5 bases from J, the gap between germline ends came to 10 bases. Points from the study as a whole: Diversity was higher, and naive CD4+ cells more numerous, in long-lived donors than in aged donors. Getting older went along with TCR beta diversity per million T cells dropping roughly linearly.

With regard to this clonotype: What it binds is unknown.

The sample also formed part of further work on T cells of mothers and their children. From that paper: Each mother yielded more than 9 million TCR beta CDR3 reads. Each child yielded approximately 2.9 million reads.

The sequence was collected from a boy younger than 18 in good health. The sample was blood. V usage is TRBV11-2 and J usage is TRBJ1-2; D uncertain. Here the CDR3 DNA reads TGTGCCAGCAGCTTAGATCGAGCCATGTATGGCTACACCTTC. The encoded protein is CASSLDRAMYGYTF. Looking up the rest from reference TRBV11-2 and TRBJ1-2 gives the full variable domain: EAGVAQSPRYKIIEKRQSVAFWCNPISGHATLYWYQQILGQGPKLLIQFQNNGVVDDSQLPKDRFSAERLKGVDSTLKIQPAKLEDSAVYLCASSLDRAMYGYTFGSGTRLTVV.